What follows are 20 T cell receptor beta chains derived from one specimen sequenced in a study of blood T cell repertoires in COVID-19 (dated by TCRdb to the early 2020s). The library was built by means of the immunoSEQ multiplex PCR assay. TCRdb provides this immuneACCESS table in a form limited to in-frame rearrangements. Some clones are lacking; in checked studies, under half of them reflect an unresolved V gene, and why the rest are absent is not known. This sample comprises roughly 410,000 clones, 89% of them detected only once. In total, the top ten clones hold approximately 1.2% of the sample. Material: peripheral blood. The receptors come from a man between 40 and 49 years old with acute or convalescent COVID-19.

This clone showed up just once. The chain has TRBV3-1 (or the pseudogene TRBV3-2) and TRBJ2-6; TRBD1 agrees at 8 bases. Germline CDR1 reads LGHDT; CDR2 reads YNNKEL (reference sequence). Trimming removed 3 bases from V and 3 bases from J; junction bases left unmatched: 10. The CDR3 sequence is 18 residues long. The CDR3, as DNA: TGTGCCAGCAGCCAGCTCGGGACAGGAGGCATTGGGGCCAACGTCCTGACTTTC. It codes for CASSQLGTGGIGANVLTF.

The genes are TRBV18 and TRBJ2-1; TRBD1 agrees at 8 bases. The CDR3 covers 14 residues. Germline V gene sequence: CDR1 KGHSH, CDR2 LQKENI. The V segment lost 6 bases and the J segment 3 bases; nucleotides outside the gene matches: 4. The CDR3 DNA reads as TGTGCCAGCTCTCCCGGGACAGGCTACAATGAGCAGTTCTTC. This translates into CASSPGTGYNEQFF.

The V gene is TRBV6-6, the J gene TRBJ1-4; TRBD1 matches at 10 bases. There are 17 residues in the CDR3. CDR1 and CDR2 from the germline V gene are MNHNY and SVGAGI (reference sequence). J lost 0 bases, V lost 5 bases, and 6 bases had no gene match. The CDR3 spells CASSRDRGVSTNEKLFF. CDR3 nucleotide sequence: TGTGCCAGCAGTCGGGACAGGGGAGTTTCAACTAATGAAAAACTGTTTTTT.

The chain combines TRBV27 with TRBJ1-5, with D possibly matching TRBD1 (5 bases). V lost 1 base and J lost 0, with 13 bases in between. From germline, CDR1 is MNHEY and CDR2 SMNVEV (reference sequence). CDR3 length: 17 amino acids. The CDR3 is CASSLFGRADSNQPQHF. CDR3 DNA: TGTGCCAGCAGTTTATTCGGCAGGGCAGATAGCAATCAGCCCCAGCATTTT.

A single count supports this clone. CDR3 sequence (DNA): TGTGCCAGCAGCCATACAGGGGACAATGAGCAGTTCTTC. Translating gives CASSHTGDNEQFF. The rearrangement links TRBV14 to TRBJ2-1, with 7 bases lining up with TRBD1. The germline V gene has CDR1 SGHDN and CDR2 FVKESK. V lost 3 bases, J lost 5 bases, and 1 base stayed unmatched. CDR3 length equals 13 residues.

This sequence joins TRBV27 and TRBJ2-1; 14 bases agree with TRBD2. J was trimmed by 5 bases and V by 5 bases; bases with no gene match: 11. Looked up from germline, CDR1 is MNHEY and CDR2 is SMNVEV (reference sequence). CDR3 length equals 18 residues. For the CDR3, the DNA is TGTGCCAGCAGTATGACTAGCGGGGGGGCGTATTTTGACAATGAGCAGTTCTTC. This gives the protein CASSMTSGGAYFDNEQFF.

The chain combines TRBV7-3 with TRBJ2-3, with TRBD1 identical over 8 bases. CDR1 is SGHTA, CDR2 FQGTGA, per germline. Losses at the gene ends were 4 bases for V and 2 bases for J; bases not matched to a gene: 5. The CDR3 loop spans 15 amino acids. The CDR3, as DNA: TGTGCCAGCAGCTCCGACAGGGGTTACACAGATACGCAGTATTTT. Translated: CASSSDRGYTDTQYF. The full variable domain, completed using reference TRBV7-3 and TRBJ2-3, is GAGVSQTPSNKVTEKGKYVELRCDPISGHTALYWYRQSLGQGPEFLIYFQGTGAADDSGLPNDRFFAVRPEGSVSTLKIQRTERGDSAVYLCASSSDRGYTDTQYFGPGTRLTVL.

This chain connects TRBV4-1 to TRBJ2-7; weak D call: TRBD2 (5 bases). The germline V and J ends were trimmed by 4 bases and 2 bases, with 18 bases remaining between them. Per germline, CDR1 MGHRA and CDR2 YSYEKL. This CDR3 is built from 16 residues. The CDR3 coding sequence is TGCGCCAGCAGCCCCTCAGCGGTCTATCTTACCTACGAGCAGTACTTC. It yields the protein CASSPSAVYLTYEQYF.

The chain is built from TRBV2 and TRBJ1-4, with D unclear. The CDR3 loop spans 15 amino acids. Germline loops: CDR1 SNHLY, CDR2 FYNNEI. Trimming shortened V by 6 bases and J by 7 bases, and 18 bases separated the two germline ends. The CDR3 DNA follows: TGTGCCAGCAGCCTACTAGACGAGGGTAGTGAAAAACTGTTTTTT. Its protein is CASSLLDEGSEKLFF.

The chain couples TRBV2 to TRBJ2-3; no firm D call. CDR3 length: 13 amino acids. The V and J ends lost 3 bases and 2 bases respectively, with 6 bases between them. CDR1 is SNHLY and CDR2 is FYNNEI in the germline V gene. The CDR3 region is CASSERLTDTQYF. In nucleotides, the CDR3 is TGTGCCAGCAGTGAGCGACTCACAGATACGCAGTATTTT.

V is TRBV4-2 and J is TRBJ1-1; a possible D gene is TRBD1 (5 bases). Germline values: CDR1 LGHNA, CDR2 YNFKEQ. This CDR3 is 16 amino acids long. Trimming took off 4 bases at V and 6 bases at J, with 21 bases between the two ends. CDR3 protein: CASSRNRATGFSEAFF. In DNA form, the CDR3 reads TGTGCCAGCAGCCGAAATAGGGCCACAGGTTTCTCTGAAGCTTTCTTT.

The chain couples TRBV6-5 to TRBJ1-5; D gene uncertain. The CDR3 contains 15 residues. The ends were cut back, 7 bases at V and 5 bases at J, with 18 bases in the middle. Germline loops: CDR1 MNHEY, CDR2 SVGAGI. This chain's CDR3 is CASIKDVPGDQPQHF. The CDR3 DNA follows: TGTGCCAGCATCAAGGACGTGCCCGGGGATCAGCCCCAGCATTTT.

V gene TRBV18 combines with J gene TRBJ2-5, with a possible D match to TRBD1 (5 bases). Trimming left V 0 bases short and J 1 base short, with 12 bases between. CDR3 length equals 16 residues. The germline gives CDR1 KGHSH, CDR2 LQKENI. CDR3 in amino acids: CASSPPSRGRQETQYF. The CDR3 region has the DNA TGTGCCAGCTCACCACCTTCAAGGGGCCGCCAAGAGACCCAGTACTTC.

The V and J genes are TRBV27 and TRBJ2-7; the match to TRBD2 covers 12 bases. V lost 6 bases and J lost 3; bases outside the gene matches: 9. CDR1 and CDR2 from the germline V gene are MNHEY and SMNVEV (reference sequence). The CDR3 spans 16 residues. CDR3 protein: CASSPGLAGGLYEQYF. CDR3 sequence (DNA): TGTGCCAGCAGCCCCGGGCTAGCGGGGGGGCTCTACGAGCAGTACTTC.

The chain combines TRBV27 with TRBJ1-2; TRBD1 matches 9 bases. The CDR3 extends over 19 amino acids. CDR1 and CDR2 from the germline V gene are MNHEY and SMNVEV (reference sequence). The V segment lost 1 base and the J segment 3 bases; nucleotides outside the gene matches: 15. As DNA, the CDR3 is TGTGCCAGCAGTTTATACGGGACAGGGAACCGGATTCGGGACTATGGCTACACCTTC. This translates into CASSLYGTGNRIRDYGYTF.

The V gene is TRBV27, the J gene TRBJ2-5, with TRBD2 identical over 8 bases. Germline trimming cut 8 bases from V and 5 bases from J; bases unmatched to any gene: 13. Germline V gene sequence: CDR1 MNHEY, CDR2 SMNVEV (reference sequence). The CDR3 is made up of 15 amino acids. The CDR3 here is CASVPGGGAGETQYF. In DNA form, the CDR3 reads TGTGCCAGCGTACCCGGGGGGGGCGCGGGTGAGACCCAGTACTTC.

V and J are TRBV7-6 and TRBJ2-7, with D unclear. The ends were cut back, 4 bases at V and 3 bases at J, with 4 bases in the middle. The CDR3 has 11 residues. Germline CDR1 is SGHVS and CDR2 is FNYEAQ. The CDR3 DNA follows: TGTGCCAGCAGCTCCAACTACGAGCAGTACTTC. Translated: CASSSNYEQYF.

The chain links TRBV27 to TRBJ1-1; D is possibly TRBD1 (6 bases). Trimming shortened V by 7 bases and J by 0 bases, and 24 bases separated the two germline ends. Germline values: CDR1 MNHEY, CDR2 SMNVEV (reference sequence). This CDR3 has 18 amino acids. The CDR3 DNA reads as TGTGCCAGCATCCGATTGGGGGGGCCATCGGTTGTGAACACTGAAGCTTTCTTT. Encoded protein: CASIRLGGPSVVNTEAFF.

The CDR3 sequence is CASSPNTGTSGRAFLYEQYF. The CDR3 DNA reads TGTGCCAGCAGTCCAAACACCGGGACTAGCGGGAGGGCCTTTCTCTACGAGCAGTACTTC. The rearrangement links TRBV27 to TRBJ2-7, with 16 bases that match TRBD2. The CDR3 is 20 amino acids. The junction had 16 bases not matched to a gene; V was cut back by 5 bases and J by 3 bases. Germline loops: CDR1 MNHEY, CDR2 SMNVEV (reference sequence).

The J gene is TRBJ1-5, the V gene TRBV19, with no clear D. The CDR3 contains 14 residues. The ends were cut back, 7 bases at V and 2 bases at J, with 12 bases in the middle. In germline, CDR1 is LNHDA, CDR2 SQIVND (reference sequence). DNA of the CDR3: TGTGCCAGTACCATTGTGCAGGGCAATCAGCCCCAGCATTTT. It yields the protein CASTIVQGNQPQHF.